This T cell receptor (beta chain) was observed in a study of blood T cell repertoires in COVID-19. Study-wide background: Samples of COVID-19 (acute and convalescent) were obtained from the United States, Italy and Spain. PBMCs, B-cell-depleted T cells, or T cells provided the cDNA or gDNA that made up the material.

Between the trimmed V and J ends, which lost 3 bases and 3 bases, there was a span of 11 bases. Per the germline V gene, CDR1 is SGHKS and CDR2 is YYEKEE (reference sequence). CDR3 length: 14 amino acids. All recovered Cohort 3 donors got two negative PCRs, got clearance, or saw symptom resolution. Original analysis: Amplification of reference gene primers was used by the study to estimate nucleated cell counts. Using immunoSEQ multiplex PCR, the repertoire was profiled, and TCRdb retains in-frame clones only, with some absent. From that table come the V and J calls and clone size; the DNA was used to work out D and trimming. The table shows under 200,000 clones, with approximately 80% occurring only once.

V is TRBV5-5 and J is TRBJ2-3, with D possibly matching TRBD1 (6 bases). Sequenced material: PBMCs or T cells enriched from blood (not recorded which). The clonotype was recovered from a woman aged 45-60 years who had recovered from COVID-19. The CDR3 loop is CASSYRVSTDTQYF. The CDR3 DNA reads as TGTGCCAGCAGCTACAGGGTTTCGACAGATACGCAGTATTTT. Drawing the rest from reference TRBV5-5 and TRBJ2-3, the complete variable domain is DAGVTQSPTHLIKTRGQQVTLRCSPISGHKSVSWYQQVLGQGPQFIFQYYEKEERGRGNFPDRFSARQFPNYSSELNVNALLLGDSALYLCASSYRVSTDTQYFGPGTRLTVL.